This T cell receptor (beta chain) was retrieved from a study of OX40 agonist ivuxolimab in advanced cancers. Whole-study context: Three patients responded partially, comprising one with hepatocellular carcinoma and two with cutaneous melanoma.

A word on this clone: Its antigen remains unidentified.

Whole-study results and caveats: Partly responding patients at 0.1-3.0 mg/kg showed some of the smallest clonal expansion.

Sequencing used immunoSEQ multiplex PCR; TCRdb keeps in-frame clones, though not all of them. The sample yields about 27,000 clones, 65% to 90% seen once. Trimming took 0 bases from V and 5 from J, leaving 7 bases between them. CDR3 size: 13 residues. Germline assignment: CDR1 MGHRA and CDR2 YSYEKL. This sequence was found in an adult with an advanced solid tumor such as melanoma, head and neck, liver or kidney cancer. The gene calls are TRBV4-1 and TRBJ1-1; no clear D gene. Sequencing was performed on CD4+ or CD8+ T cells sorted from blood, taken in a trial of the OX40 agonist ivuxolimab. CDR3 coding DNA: TGCGCCAGCAGCCAAGATCCGGGAACTGAAGCTTTCTTT. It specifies CASSQDPGTEAFF.